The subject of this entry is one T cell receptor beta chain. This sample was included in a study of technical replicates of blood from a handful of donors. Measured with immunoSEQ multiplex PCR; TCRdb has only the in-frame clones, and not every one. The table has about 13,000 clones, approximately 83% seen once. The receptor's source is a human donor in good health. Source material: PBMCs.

Here the CDR3 reads CASSKGPPNTGELFF. The CDR3 nucleotides read TGTGCCAGCAGTAAGGGGCCTCCGAACACCGGGGAGCTGTTTTTT. The chain combines TRBV6-1 with TRBJ2-2; a weak D match, TRBD1 (5 bases). The CDR3 is 15 residues long. Looked up from germline, CDR1 is MNHNS and CDR2 is SASEGT. V was cut by 5 bases and J by 0 bases, with 10 bases left in between.